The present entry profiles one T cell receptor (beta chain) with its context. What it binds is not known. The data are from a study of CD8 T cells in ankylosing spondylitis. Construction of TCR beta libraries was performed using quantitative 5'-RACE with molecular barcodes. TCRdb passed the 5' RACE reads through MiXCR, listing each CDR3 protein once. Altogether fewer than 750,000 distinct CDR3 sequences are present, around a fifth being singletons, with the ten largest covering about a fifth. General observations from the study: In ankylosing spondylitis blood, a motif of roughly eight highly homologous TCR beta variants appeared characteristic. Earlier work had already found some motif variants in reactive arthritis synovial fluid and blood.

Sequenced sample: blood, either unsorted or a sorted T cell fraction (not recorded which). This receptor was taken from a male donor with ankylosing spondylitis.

DNA for the CDR3: TGTGCCAGCTCAGCGGGACAGGACTATGGCTACACCTTC. Translation: CASSAGQDYGYTF. The V and J genes are TRBV18 and TRBJ1-2, with TRBD1 identical over 8 bases. The germline V gene has CDR1 KGHSH and CDR2 LQKENI. The CDR3 is 13 amino acids. V lost 5 bases to trimming and J lost 3 bases; unmatched junction nucleotides: 2.